These 26 T cell receptor beta chains originate from one sample sequenced in a study of blood T cell repertoires in COVID-19 (dated by TCRdb to 2019 to 2021). The library came from the immunoSEQ multiplex PCR assay. The immuneACCESS repertoire file appears here via TCRdb, limited to in-frame rearrangements. These files lack a portion of the clones; in checked studies, under half of the deficit traces to unresolved V genes, and the cause of the others is not known. For this sample the table gives approximately 41,000 clones, of which more than 70% were detected only once. About 5.3% of the sample lies in the top ten. Material for sequencing was peripheral blood. The receptors originated from a human donor in a cohort sampled during active COVID-19.

This rearrangement joins TRBV27 to TRBJ2-5, with 7 bases fitting TRBD2. This CDR3 is built from 14 residues. The V gene end was trimmed by 2 bases and the J gene end by 5 bases; junction bases not matched to a gene: 5. Germline assignment: CDR1 MNHEY and CDR2 SMNVEV (reference sequence). CDR3 sequence: CASSLMSGGETQYF. In DNA form, the CDR3 reads TGTGCCAGCAGTTTAATGTCCGGGGGGGAGACCCAGTACTTC.

The chain couples TRBV7-9 to TRBJ2-1; a possible D gene is TRBD1 (6 bases). With 5 bases removed from V and 0 bases from J, the gap between germline ends came to 29 bases. The CDR3 loop spans 21 amino acids. The germline V gene encodes CDR1 SEHNR and CDR2 FQNEAQ (reference sequence). CDR3 sequence (DNA): TGTGCCAGCAGCAGACAAACTACATCACGGGGCAGGGGATTCTCCTACAATGAGCAGTTCTTC. It is translated as CASSRQTTSRGRGFSYNEQFF. The entire variable domain, with the rest obtained from reference TRBV7-9 and TRBJ2-1, is as follows: DTGVSQNPRHKITKRGQNVTFRCDPISEHNRLYWYRQTLGQGPEFLTYFQNEAQLEKSRLLSDRFSAERPKGSFSTLEIQRTEQGDSAMYLCASSRQTTSRGRGFSYNEQFFGPGTRLTVL.

The V gene is TRBV29-1, the J gene TRBJ1-2; D unclear. The CDR3 contains 12 residues. The ends were cut back, 4 bases at V and 0 bases at J, with 6 bases in the middle. Germline values: CDR1 SQVTM, CDR2 ANQGSEA. The CDR3: CSVGGTNYGYTF. CDR3 in DNA: TGCAGCGTTGGCGGGACTAACTATGGCTACACCTTC.

The J gene is TRBJ1-5, the V gene TRBV6-5; the D gene is possibly TRBD1 (6 bases). This CDR3 has 14 amino acids. Germline-derived CDR1 and CDR2 are MNHEY and SVGAGI. V was clipped by 5 bases and J by 4 bases, with 12 bases between them. CDR3 nucleotides: TGTGCCAGCAGTACAGGGATTAGTAATCAGCCCCAGCATTTT. Translated: CASSTGISNQPQHF.

This clone showed up just a few times. The rearrangement joins TRBV10-3 to TRBJ2-2, with 9 bases that match TRBD2. This CDR3 spans 13 amino acids. The V segment lost 9 bases and the J segment 5 bases; nucleotides outside the gene matches: 4. Germline CDR1 reads ENHRY; CDR2 reads SYGVKD. CDR3 sequence reads: CAIGTSSTGELFF. The DNA of the CDR3 is TGTGCCATAGGGACTAGCTCTACCGGGGAGCTGTTTTTT.

The chain joins TRBV28 to TRBJ1-1, with a tentative D call TRBD1 (6 bases). Germline V gene lookup returns CDR1 MDHEN and CDR2 SYDVKM. This CDR3 has 15 residues. V was trimmed by 3 bases and J by 1 base, leaving 12 bases between them. The CDR3 region has the DNA TGTGCCAGCAGTTTGGGGGGGGCGAGGAACACTGAAGCTTTCTTT. It yields the protein CASSLGGARNTEAFF. Full variable domain (outside the CDR3, taken from reference TRBV28 and TRBJ1-1): DVKVTQSSRYLVKRTGEKVFLECVQDMDHENMFWYRQDPGLGLRLIYFSYDVKMKEKGDIPEGYSVSREKKERFSLILESASTNQTSMYLCASSLGGARNTEAFFGQGTRLTVV.

Only a few counts were recorded for this clone. J is TRBJ2-2 and V is TRBV11-3; D possibly corresponds to TRBD1 (6 bases). The CDR3 runs to 15 residues. Trimming removed 4 bases at V and 6 bases at J, with 15 bases between. Per germline, CDR1 SGHNT and CDR2 YENEEA. The CDR3 nucleotides read TGTGCCAGCAGCTCACGGGTGGCAGGGGCCGGGGAGCTGTTTTTT. Its protein is CASSSRVAGAGELFF.

The chain joins TRBV18 to TRBJ2-3; 8 nucleotides align to TRBD2. Per germline, CDR1 KGHSH and CDR2 LQKENI. The V and J ends lost 2 bases and 4 bases, in that order; junction bases with no gene match: 8. The CDR3 is 16 amino acids. CDR3 DNA sequence: TGTGCCAGCTCACCAGGGACGGGAGGGCCCCCAGATACGCAGTATTTT. This encodes CASSPGTGGPPDTQYF.

The gene calls are TRBV19 and TRBJ1-6; 7 bases map to TRBD1. Germline V gene data show CDR1 as LNHDA and CDR2 as SQIVND (reference sequence). V lost 5 bases, J lost 7 bases, and 2 bases stayed unmatched. The CDR3 has 13 amino acids. The CDR3 DNA sequence: TGTGCCAGTAGTGACAGGGAAAATTCACCCCTCCACTTT. Amino acids: CASSDRENSPLHF.

This rearrangement joins TRBV24-1 to TRBJ1-2; the match to TRBD1 covers 9 bases. V gave up 5 bases and J gave up 8 bases; unmatched junction bases: 8. The CDR3 is 14 amino acids. Germline V CDR1 and CDR2: KGHDR, SFDVKD. The CDR3 here is CATSANRGPEGYTF. Written as DNA, the CDR3 is TGTGCCACCAGTGCCAACAGGGGGCCGGAGGGCTACACCTTC.

Only one count was recorded for this clone. The chain employs TRBV14 and TRBJ2-1; the D is unclear. Germline CDR1 and CDR2: SGHDN and FVKESK. Trimming stripped 1 base from V and 4 bases from J, with 14 bases between. This CDR3 has 16 amino acids. The DNA of the CDR3 is TGTGCCAGCAGCCAAGTGGAGTTGGTCGGTTACAATGAGCAGTTCTTC. Translation: CASSQVELVGYNEQFF.

The chain uses TRBV30 and TRBJ2-2; TRBD1 matches 7 bases. The germline gives CDR1 GTSNPN, CDR2 SVGIG (reference sequence). The trim removed 6 bases at V and 1 base at J, leaving 8 bases unmatched. This CDR3 is built from 15 residues. CDR3 sequence: CACPHQGVNTGELFF. The CDR3 nucleotides are TGTGCCTGCCCACACCAGGGGGTGAACACCGGGGAGCTGTTTTTT.

V and J are TRBV27 and TRBJ2-7; D is possibly TRBD1 (7 bases). The germline V and J ends were trimmed by 6 bases and 3 bases, with 12 bases remaining between them. This CDR3 is 13 amino acids long. Germline V gene sequence: CDR1 MNHEY, CDR2 SMNVEV (reference sequence). The CDR3 DNA is TGTGCCAGCAGAGCAGGGGGGAGCTACGAGCAGTACTTC. Translating it yields CASRAGGSYEQYF.

This clone showed up just once. The rearrangement links TRBV2 to TRBJ2-3; D might be TRBD1 (5 bases). The CDR3 extends over 18 amino acids. Germline V CDR1 and CDR2: SNHLY, FYNNEI. The V and J ends lost 4 bases and 5 bases respectively, with 25 bases between them. The CDR3 loop is CASSGWQGPLRVEDTQYF. CDR3 nucleotide sequence: TGTGCCAGCAGTGGCTGGCAGGGCCCCCTGAGAGTGGAAGATACGCAGTATTTT.

The chain has TRBV24-1 and TRBJ2-7, with a tentative D call TRBD1 (6 bases). CDR1 and CDR2 (germline): KGHDR, SFDVKD. The ends were cut back, 1 base at V and 7 bases at J, with 13 bases in the middle. This CDR3 comprises 14 residues. The CDR3 sequence is CATSDFGRGGEQYF. CDR3 coding DNA: TGTGCCACCAGTGATTTCGGCAGGGGTGGGGAGCAGTACTTC.

The V and J genes are TRBV13 and TRBJ1-2, with 9 bases lining up with TRBD1. CDR3 length: 21 amino acids. The trim removed 0 bases at V and 3 bases at J, leaving 20 bases unmatched. CDR1 is PRHDT and CDR2 is FYEKMQ in the germline V gene (reference sequence). CDR3 sequence (DNA): TGTGCCAGCAGCTTAGGCCGCGGGGAATCAGGACAGGGGCCTCCGGACTATGGCTACACCTTC. It is translated as CASSLGRGESGQGPPDYGYTF. The full variable domain, in which reference TRBV13 and TRBJ1-2 provide the parts outside the CDR3, is AAGVIQSPRHLIKEKRETATLKCYPIPRHDTVYWYQQGPGQDPQFLISFYEKMQSDKGSIPDRFSAQQFSDYHSELNMSSLELGDSALYFCASSLGRGESGQGPPDYGYTFGSGTRLTVV.

With regard to this clone: At one end, the junction sequence differs from germline, possibly due to a read error. The rearrangement joins TRBV6-6 to TRBJ2-1, with D possibly being TRBD2 (5 bases). Germline CDR1 is MNHNY and CDR2 is SVGAGI (reference sequence). This CDR3 has 15 amino acids. This CDR3 is CASSNSEDGYNEQFF. The CDR3 DNA reads TGTGCCAGCAGTAACTCGGAGGACGGGTACAATGAGCAGTTCTTC.

The chain joins TRBV6-2 or TRBV6-3 to TRBJ2-7, with TRBD2 matching 11 bases. The trim removed 2 bases at V and 5 bases at J, leaving 11 bases unmatched. There are 17 residues in the CDR3. CDR1 is MNHEY, CDR2 SVGEGT, per germline. The CDR3, as DNA: TGTGCCAGCAGTTACCGGGTGCTAGCGGGAGGTAATCACGAGCAGTACTTC. Translation: CASSYRVLAGGNHEQYF.

J is TRBJ2-1 and V is TRBV7-8, with D perhaps TRBD2 (6 bases). This CDR3 spans 17 amino acids. The germline V and J ends were trimmed by 4 bases and 6 bases, with 22 bases remaining between them. Germline V CDR1 and CDR2: SGHVS, FQNEAQ. Written as DNA, the CDR3 is TGTGCCAGCAGCTCTCTGGGATGGGAGGTTAAAGGCAATGAGCAGTTCTTC. It specifies CASSSLGWEVKGNEQFF.

The V call is TRBV27, the J call TRBJ2-7; D remains unclear. This CDR3 spans 16 amino acids. CDR1 is MNHEY and CDR2 is SMNVEV in the germline V gene (reference sequence). V was shortened by 1 base and J by 3 bases, with 16 bases between the two germline ends. CDR3 amino acids: CASSLFGRHHLYEQYF. CDR3 sequence (DNA): TGTGCCAGCAGTTTATTTGGTAGACACCACCTCTACGAGCAGTACTTC.

The gene calls are TRBV27 and TRBJ2-1; TRBD2 matches 10 bases. The CDR3 sequence is 16 residues long. V was clipped by 5 bases and J by 4 bases; unmatched bases: 8. Germline lookup yields CDR1 MNHEY and CDR2 SMNVEV (reference sequence). The CDR3 DNA reads TGTGCCAGCAGTACCCCGCTAGCGGGAGATTACAATGAGCAGTTCTTC. As protein: CASSTPLAGDYNEQFF.

In regard to this clone: Distinct nucleotide sequences in the sample also encode this CDR3. This chain connects TRBV7-7 to TRBJ2-3; TRBD2 aligns across 10 bases. This CDR3 is 15 amino acids long. From germline, CDR1 is SSHAT and CDR2 FNYEAQ (reference sequence). The junction had 6 bases not matched to a gene; V was cut back by 8 bases and J by 1 base. CDR3 sequence (DNA): TGTGCCAGCTCATCCGGGACTAGCGGCACAGATACGCAGTATTTT. It encodes CASSSGTSGTDTQYF.

This clone was seen a few times. V and J are TRBV19 and TRBJ2-6; TRBD1 matches at 7 bases. The V gene's germline CDR1 is LNHDA and CDR2 SQIVND (reference sequence). This CDR3 has 15 amino acids. The V gene end was trimmed by 7 bases and the J gene end by 3 bases; junction bases not matched to a gene: 6. This chain's CDR3 is CASIEGAFGANVLTF. In DNA form, the CDR3 reads TGTGCCAGTATCGAGGGGGCGTTTGGGGCCAACGTCCTGACTTTC.

The V call is TRBV7-9, the J call TRBJ2-2; 14 positions agree with TRBD2. The CDR3 loop spans 19 amino acids. V was pared by 0 bases and J by 7 bases, with 10 bases of the junction left unmatched. Germline V gene data show CDR1 as SEHNR and CDR2 as FQNEAQ (reference sequence). The CDR3 sequence is CASSLAGTSGSGWDGELFF. The CDR3, as DNA: TGTGCCAGCAGCTTAGCCGGGACTAGCGGGAGTGGATGGGACGGGGAGCTGTTTTTT.

The rearrangement uses TRBV7-9 and TRBJ2-1, with D possibly being TRBD1 (5 bases). The germline V gene encodes CDR1 SEHNR and CDR2 FQNEAQ (reference sequence). V lost 0 bases to trimming and J lost 5 bases, with 14 bases between them. The CDR3 spans 16 residues. The CDR3, as DNA: TGTGCCAGCAGCTTAGCGCTGGGGCGAGACAACAATGAGCAGTTCTTC. Its translation: CASSLALGRDNNEQFF.

About this clone: The sample has other DNA sequences that encode this CDR3 too. V gene TRBV6-5 combines with J gene TRBJ1-2; D gene uncertain. This CDR3 spans 14 amino acids. Trimming stripped 7 bases from V and 4 bases from J, with 16 bases between. Germline assignment: CDR1 MNHEY and CDR2 SVGAGI. CDR3 region: CASTLRAGVYGYTF. In DNA form, the CDR3 reads TGTGCCAGCACCTTAAGAGCCGGGGTCTATGGCTACACCTTC.